This TCR beta chain was sequenced during a study of blood T cell repertoires in COVID-19. Study at large: Both acute and convalescent COVID-19 samples were obtained from the United States, Italy and Spain.

Germline assignment: CDR1 LGHDT and CDR2 YNNKEL (reference sequence). The CDR3 runs to 15 residues. Trimming took 3 bases from V and 9 from J; bases not matched to a gene: 12. Some clones are missing from TCRdb's copy, which holds only in-frame ones; the method was immunoSEQ multiplex PCR. Of more than 140,000 clones listed, 75% to 85% were seen once; the top ten hold roughly 7.2%. This clone was counted a single time. This chain connects TRBV3-1 (or the pseudogene TRBV3-2) to TRBJ2-7, with TRBD1 identical over 9 bases. This clonotype was obtained from a woman in her fifties or sixties in a cohort sampled during active or convalescent COVID-19. Sequencing used peripheral blood. DNA of the CDR3: TGTGCCAGCAGCCACCAAGAGGGGACAGGGCGTGGGCAGTACTTC. Its protein product is CASSHQEGTGRGQYF.